This T cell receptor beta chain was obtained from a study of blood T cell repertoires in COVID-19. Trimming removed 6 bases from V and 4 bases from J, with 13 bases in between. CDR3 length: 13 amino acids. CDR1 and CDR2 (germline): SQVTM, ANQGSEA. In the authors' methods: Amplification from reference gene primers served as the basis for estimated nucleated cell counts. Sequenced by immunoSEQ multiplex PCR; TCRdb stores in-frame clones only, minus some. D and trimming were read from the DNA, whereas the V and J calls and clone size are those reported in that table. The sample yields 200,000 to 250,000 clones, 65% to 90% seen once. Patients in Seattle were enrolled during active infection, then followed longitudinally.

The V and J genes are TRBV29-1 and TRBJ1-5, with a weak D call TRBD1 (5 bases). The clonotype originates from a woman between 65 and 79 years old with COVID-19, enrolled during active disease. Sequencing was carried out using peripheral blood. CDR3 bases: TGCAGCGTGGGGGAGGGGATAAATCAGCCCCAGCATTTT. It translates to CSVGEGINQPQHF.